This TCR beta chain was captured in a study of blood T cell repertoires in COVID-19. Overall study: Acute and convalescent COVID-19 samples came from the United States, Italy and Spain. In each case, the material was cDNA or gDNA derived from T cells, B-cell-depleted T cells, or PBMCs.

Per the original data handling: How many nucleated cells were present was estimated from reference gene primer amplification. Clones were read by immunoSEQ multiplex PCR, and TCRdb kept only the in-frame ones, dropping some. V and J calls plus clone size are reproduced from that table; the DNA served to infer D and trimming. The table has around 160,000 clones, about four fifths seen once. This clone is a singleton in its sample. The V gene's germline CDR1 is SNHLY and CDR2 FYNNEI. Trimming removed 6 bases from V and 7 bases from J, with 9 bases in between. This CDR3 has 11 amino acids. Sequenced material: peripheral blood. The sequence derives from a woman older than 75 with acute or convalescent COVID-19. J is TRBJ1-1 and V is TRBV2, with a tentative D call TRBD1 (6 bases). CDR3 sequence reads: CASSGQLEAFF. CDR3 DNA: TGTGCCAGCAGCGGACAGCTTGAAGCTTTCTTT.